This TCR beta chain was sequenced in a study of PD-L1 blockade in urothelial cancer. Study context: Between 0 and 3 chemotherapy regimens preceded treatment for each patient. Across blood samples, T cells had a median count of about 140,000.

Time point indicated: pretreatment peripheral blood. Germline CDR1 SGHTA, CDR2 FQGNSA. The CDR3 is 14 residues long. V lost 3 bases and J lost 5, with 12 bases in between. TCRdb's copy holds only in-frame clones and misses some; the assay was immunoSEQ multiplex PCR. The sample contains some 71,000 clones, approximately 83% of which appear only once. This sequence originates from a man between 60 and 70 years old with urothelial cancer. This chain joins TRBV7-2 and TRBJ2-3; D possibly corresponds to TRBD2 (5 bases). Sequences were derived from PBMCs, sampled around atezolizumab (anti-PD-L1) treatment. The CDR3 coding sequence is TGTGCCAGCAGCTTCGTGGCGGGTATAGATACGCAGTATTTT. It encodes CASSFVAGIDTQYF.